The clone carrying this T cell receptor (beta chain) was counted a few times. These data come from a study of metastatic and nonmetastatic thyroid tumors. TCRdb called clones again from the PCR reads with MiXCR. The sample carries 70,000 or so clones, over 12% recorded once. Treatment of any kind had been given to no patient before thyroid surgery. The receptor comes from a male donor with papillary thyroid cancer or a benign thyroid nodule (not recorded which). Some clones in this sample may be carry-over from other donors' samples. Sequencing was done on a sample of blood.

The CDR3: CASSEIQYSYEQYF. In DNA, the CDR3 is TGTGCCAGCAGTGAAATACAGTATTCCTACGAGCAGTACTTC. This chain links TRBV2 with TRBJ2-7; no reliable D call. V was clipped by 2 bases and J by 1 base, with 9 bases between them. CDR1 SNHLY and CDR2 FYNNEI come from the germline V gene. The CDR3 loop spans 14 amino acids.